This entry lists 19 T cell receptor beta chains sequenced from one sample in a study of T cells in women clearing cervical HPV infection. The table came from immunoSEQ multiplex PCR; TCRdb's copy has only in-frame clones and leaves some out. The table for this sample gives around 46,000 clones. Sequenced sample: blood buffy coat. The receptors shown here come from a woman between 18 and 75 years old with a cervical HPV16 infection that either progressed to CIN3+ or cleared (not recorded which).

To note about this clone: The CDR3 extends 3 residues past the end of the read, so its final part is completed from the germline J gene. The chain uses TRBV30 and TRBJ1-4, with 9 bases aligning to TRBD1. CDR1 and CDR2 (germline): GTSNPN, SVGIG (reference sequence). Trimming removed 0 bases from V and 4 bases from J; junction bases left unmatched: 6. The CDR3 spans 16 residues. The CDR3 spells CAWSVYRGRGNEKLFF. The part of the CDR3 DNA that was read is TGTGCCTGGAGTGTCTACAGGGGGCGAGGTAATGAAAAA. Based on the CDR3 plus reference TRBV30 and TRBJ1-4, the full variable domain is SQTIHQWPATLVQPVGSPLSLECTVEGTSNPNLYWYRQAAGRGLQLLFYSVGIGQISSEVPQNLSASRPQDRQFILSSKKLLLSDSGFYLCAWSVYRGRGNEKLFFGSGTQLSVL.

A word on this clone: From the germline J gene comes the end of the CDR3, since the read stops 3 residues before it. The chain uses TRBV2 and TRBJ1-2; TRBD1 is a possible D gene (6 bases). The CDR3 is 16 residues long. CDR1 is SNHLY and CDR2 is FYNNEI in the germline V gene. V gave up 3 bases and J gave up 5 bases, with 19 bases separating them. Here the CDR3 reads CASSEGRPGAGYGYTF. The CDR3 bases that were read are TGTGCCAGCAGTGAGGGTCGACCAGGGGCTGGGTATGGC.

Details on this clone: The missing CDR3 end, 3 residues past where the read stops, is filled in from the germline J gene. J is TRBJ2-5 and V is TRBV7-8, with a possible D match to TRBD2 (5 bases). The germline CDR1 and CDR2 sequences are SGHVS and FQNEAQ. Trimming removed 2 bases from V and 5 bases from J, with 21 bases in between. This CDR3 comprises 17 residues. The sequenced part of the CDR3 DNA is TGTGCCAGCAGCTTATTTCCTGGACTTGCACTTGGGGAGACC. Protein product: CASSLFPGLALGET. The entire CDR3 protein is CASSLFPGLALGETQYF.

Worth noting for this clone: Read sequence stops 3 residues before the CDR3 end, and the germline J gene provides the missing end. V usage is TRBV5-4 and J usage is TRBJ1-1, with 7 bases that match TRBD1. The CDR3 loop spans 14 amino acids. CDR1 SGHNT and CDR2 YYREEE come from the germline V gene (reference sequence). Here the CDR3 reads CASSNPAGGLGAFF. The covered CDR3 bases are TGTGCCAGCTCCAACCCCGCAGGGGGGCTAGGA.

The CDR3 DNA, read in part, is TGCAGTGCTACCTTAGCGGGGGCAAGGGAGACC. It translates to CSATLAGARET. The full CDR3 sequence reads CSATLAGARETQYF. V usage is TRBV20-1 and J usage is TRBJ2-5; 9 nucleotides agree with TRBD2. The read comes to an end 3 residues before the CDR3 does, leaving the germline J gene to fill in the end. From germline, CDR1 is DFQATT and CDR2 SNEGSKA (reference sequence). This CDR3 spans 14 amino acids. With V trimmed by 4 bases and J by 5 bases, 8 bases remained unmatched.

Comment on this clone: The read finishes 3 residues shy of the CDR3 end, and the germline J gene is used to complete it. The rearrangement uses TRBV19 and TRBJ2-1, with TRBD2 matching over 8 bases. The CDR3 extends over 14 amino acids. CDR1 is LNHDA, CDR2 SQIVND, per germline (reference sequence). The V gene end was trimmed by 10 bases and the J gene end by 5 bases; junction bases not matched to a gene: 10. CDR3 in amino acids: CATSTGGRNNEQFF. The part of the CDR3 DNA that was read is TGTGCCACGAGCACGGGGGGGCGGAACAATGAG. Using reference TRBV19 and TRBJ2-1 for the parts outside the CDR3, the full variable domain is DGGITQSPKYLFRKEGQNVTLSCEQNLNHDAMYWYRQDPGQGLRLIYYSQIVNDFQKGDIAEGYSVSREKKESFPLTVTSAQKNPTAFYLCATSTGGRNNEQFFGPGTRLTVL.

The covered CDR3 bases are TGCAGCTACCGGACAGCCGGCCAAGAGACC. Its protein product is CSYRTAGQET. The entire CDR3 protein reads CSYRTAGQETQYF. This sequence joins TRBV29-1 and TRBJ2-5; D perhaps matches TRBD1 (6 bases). The read stops 3 residues short of the end of the CDR3; the missing end is completed from the germline J gene. V was cut by 8 bases and J by 1 base, with 14 bases left in between. The CDR3 consists of 13 residues. Germline V lookup: CDR1 SQVTM, CDR2 ANQGSEA.

As for this clone: The CDR3 end lies 3 residues beyond the end of the read and is filled in from the germline J gene. The chain employs TRBV29-1 and TRBJ1-4, with 7 nucleotides matching TRBD1. The length of the CDR3 is 15 residues. From germline, CDR1 is SQVTM and CDR2 ANQGSEA. V was pared by 4 bases and J by 4 bases, with 9 bases of the junction left unmatched. Incomplete CDR3 DNA: TGCAGCGTTGTTGTCGCTTGGGACAGTAATGAAAAA. It yields the protein CSVVVAWDSNEK. In full, the CDR3 is CSVVVAWDSNEKLFF.

To note about this clone: From the germline J gene comes the end of the CDR3, since the read stops 3 residues before it. This rearrangement joins TRBV7-6 to TRBJ2-1, with D possibly matching TRBD2 (7 bases). Germline V CDR1 and CDR2: SGHVS, FNYEAQ. The CDR3 consists of 13 residues. V was cut by 7 bases and J by 8 bases, with 15 bases left in between. CDR3 region: CASNRGAVDEQFF. The covered CDR3 bases are TGTGCCAGCAACCGGGGGGCGGTGGATGAG.

Turning to this clone: The sequenced fragment ends 3 residues before the CDR3 boundary, so the rest is inferred from the germline J gene. The rearrangement links TRBV5-6 to TRBJ2-7; D is uncertain. V was clipped by 4 bases and J by 4 bases, with 12 bases between them. Germline-derived CDR1 and CDR2 are SGHDT and YYEEEE. The CDR3 length is 13 residues. CDR3 DNA (partial): TGTGCCAGCAGCCTTATGTCAGGTTACGAG. Protein product: CASSLMSGYE. The full CDR3 reads CASSLMSGYEQYF.

As regards this clone: From the germline J gene comes the end of the CDR3, since the read stops 3 residues before it. This chain uses TRBV9 with TRBJ2-3; D may match TRBD1 or TRBD2 (5 bases each). The CDR3 is 14 residues long. Per germline, CDR1 SGDLS and CDR2 YYNGEE. The germline V and J ends were trimmed by 4 bases and 7 bases, with 16 bases remaining between them. The CDR3: CASSLMEDINTQYF. The covered CDR3 bases are TGTGCCAGCAGCTTAATGGAGGACATTAATACG.

Comment on this clone: The sequence runs out 3 residues before the end of the CDR3; the remainder is reconstructed from the germline J gene. The rearrangement uses TRBV5-6 and TRBJ1-2, with 11 bases matching TRBD1. The trim removed 2 bases at V and 7 bases at J, leaving 4 bases unmatched. Germline V gene data show CDR1 as SGHDT and CDR2 as YYEEEE. The CDR3 covers 14 residues. The CDR3 region is CASSFGQGAGGYTF. The sequenced CDR3 bases are TGTGCCAGCAGCTTTGGACAGGGGGCGGGTGGC.

As to this clone: The read ends 3 residues early relative to the CDR3; the germline J gene fills the gap. V gene TRBV6-1 combines with J gene TRBJ1-5, with D unclear. The CDR3 is 15 amino acids. Germline V lookup: CDR1 MNHNS, CDR2 SASEGT. V was pared by 3 bases and J by 0 bases, with 9 bases between. CDR3 sequence: CASSEISYSNQPQHF. The covered CDR3 bases are TGTGCCAGCAGTGAGATTAGCTATAGCAATCAGCCC.

Comment on this clone: Read sequence stops 3 residues before the CDR3 end, and the germline J gene provides the missing end. This rearrangement joins TRBV7-8 to TRBJ2-7; D is possibly TRBD1 (6 bases). The CDR3 extends over 16 amino acids. Germline CDR1 SGHVS, CDR2 FQNEAQ. The ends were cut back, 2 bases at V and 3 bases at J, with 17 bases in the middle. The DNA read from the CDR3 is TGTGCCAGCAGCTTAAAGGTAGTAGGGGGTAACTACGAG. Its translation: CASSLKVVGGNYE. The CDR3 as a whole reads CASSLKVVGGNYEQYF.

In regard to this clone: The read ends 3 residues shy of where the CDR3 ends; the end is completed using the germline J gene. The J gene is TRBJ1-2, the V gene TRBV2, with 7 bases aligning to TRBD1. Germline CDR1 is SNHLY and CDR2 is FYNNEI. The CDR3 contains 14 residues. Trimming removed 7 bases from V and 3 bases from J; junction bases left unmatched: 8. CDR3 bases read: TGTGCCAGCACCCCCGACAGGGATTACTATGGC. Amino acids: CASTPDRDYYG. The entire CDR3 protein reads CASTPDRDYYGYTF.

As regards this clone: The read stops 3 residues short of the end of the CDR3; the missing end is completed from the germline J gene. The gene calls are TRBV10-2 and TRBJ1-4; D is unclear. The CDR3 has 14 amino acids. Per germline, CDR1 WSHSY and CDR2 SAAADI. The V and J ends lost 6 bases and 8 bases respectively, with 16 bases between them. The CDR3 region is CASRSKGGGEKLFF. Partial CDR3 DNA: TGCGCCAGCAGGTCGAAGGGTGGAGGAGAAAAA.

A note on this clone: The DNA ends 3 residues before the CDR3 does, and the rest of the CDR3 is filled in from the germline J gene. This chain uses TRBV7-2 with TRBJ1-2; D not resolved. This CDR3 is 15 amino acids long. Germline CDR1 reads SGHTA; CDR2 reads FQGNSA. CDR3 loop: CASSLGRVYTDTYTF. The part of the CDR3 DNA that was read is TGTGCCAGCAGCCTAGGGCGGGTCTACACAGATACC.

With regard to this clone: Read data end 3 residues before the CDR3 end; the end is taken from the germline J gene. The chain couples TRBV19 to TRBJ2-7; TRBD2 agrees at 9 bases. The V gene's germline CDR1 is LNHDA and CDR2 SQIVND (reference sequence). The length of the CDR3 is 12 residues. V shed 10 bases, J shed 2 bases, and the junction held 3 bases outside the gene matches. CDR3 sequence: CATGGGAYEQYF. The CDR3 bases that were read are TGTGCCACGGGCGGGGGGGCCTACGAG.

On this clone: The read halts 3 residues ahead of the CDR3 end, with the missing end drawn from the germline J gene. The rearrangement joins TRBV2 to TRBJ2-2, with a tentative D call TRBD1 (6 bases). This CDR3 contains 14 residues. Germline CDR1 is SNHLY and CDR2 is FYNNEI. CDR3: CASGRASGANVLFF. Partial CDR3 DNA: TGTGCCAGCGGCAGGGCTTCAGGGGCCAACGTG.